The 11 T cell receptor delta chains listed next were all sequenced from one sample in a study of gamma-delta T cells after stem cell transplantation. TCRdb reapplied CATT to the RT-PCR reads. The profile shows some 14,000 delta-chain clones, 9.4% of them singletons. Sequencing was done on a sample of gamma-delta T cells. All receptors come from a human donor. It is not recorded whose cells these are; they may come from a transplant donor.

This clone was picked up a small number of times. This DNA's translation and the protein TCRdb lists, from a much larger clone, do not match at residue 4, likely due to a read error; the protein shown is translated from the DNA. This chain joins TRDV2 and TRDJ1; 12 positions match TRDD3. Per germline, CDR1 GEAIGNYY and CDR2 EKD. CDR3 length: 15 amino acids. Trimming took 6 bases from V and 4 from J; bases not matched to a gene: 8. Written as DNA, the CDR3 is TGTGCCTGTTCCCGACTGGGGGATACAAGCGATAAACTCATCTTT. Protein: CACSRLGDTSDKLIF.

In the case of this clone: This DNA's translation differs at residue 8 from TCRdb's protein, which comes from a much larger clone; a read error is likely, and the protein shown is translated from the DNA. Written as DNA, the CDR3 is TGTGCCTGTGACACCGTCGGGAATGTACGACTGGGGGATACCCTAGGGTCCTGGGACACCCGACAGATGTTTTTC. Translating gives CACDTVGNVRLGDTLGSWDTRQMFF. V and J are TRDV2 and TRDJ3; 12 bases line up with TRDD3. The CDR3 covers 25 residues. Trimming at V came to 0 bases and at J to 1 base, leaving 21 bases not matched to a gene. Germline V gives CDR1 GEAIGNYY, CDR2 EKD.

The table lists this clone with many counts. Since a far larger clone is one base different, this is likely a read error. Within the sample, other DNA sequences also encode this same CDR3. This chain uses TRDV2 with TRDJ1; 13 bases fit TRDD3. V was pared by 0 bases and J by 2 bases, with 8 bases of the junction left unmatched. CDR1 GEAIGNYY and CDR2 EKD come from the germline V gene. This CDR3 has 18 residues. The CDR3 DNA reads as TGTGCCTGTGACACCCTAAAACTACTGGGGGATACGACCGATAAACTCATCTTT. This translates into CACDTLKLLGDTTDKLIF.

In this sample, this clone turned up a few times. A read error may account for a junction end that differs from germline. The gene calls are TRDV2 and TRDJ1; D not certain. Germline V lookup: CDR1 GEAIGNYY, CDR2 EKD. This CDR3 has 19 amino acids. The CDR3 nucleotides read TGTGCCTGTGACACCGTTGAGAGGACTGTGGTTACGTACACCGATAACCTCATCTTT. It encodes CACDTVERTVVTYTDNLIF.

This clone was counted between two and nine times. CDR3: CACDPVNVQVKSKLIF. CDR3 DNA: TGTGCCTGTGACCCCGTTAATGTCCAGGTAAAATCCAAACTCATCTTT. This chain connects TRDV2 to TRDJ1, with no clear D. CDR3 length: 16 amino acids. CDR1 is GEAIGNYY, CDR2 EKD, per germline. Trimming pared 3 bases from V and 8 bases from J, leaving 24 bases between.

Only a few counts were recorded for this clone. This DNA's translation differs at residue 10 from TCRdb's protein, which comes from a much larger clone; a read error is likely, and the protein shown is translated from the DNA. The chain is built from TRDV2 and TRDJ1; 7 bases match TRDD3. V lost 3 bases, J lost 0 bases, and 15 bases stayed unmatched. CDR1 GEAIGNYY and CDR2 EKD come from the germline V gene. The CDR3 runs to 18 residues. In DNA, the CDR3 is TGTGCCTGTGACCGAGTACTGGGGTCCCCGGGGGACACCGATAAACTCATCTTT. Its translation is CACDRVLGSPGDTDKLIF.

To note about this clone: The protein that TCRdb holds for this DNA derives from a much larger clone and differs from the translated DNA at residue 4, which likely indicates a read error; the protein shown here is translated from the DNA. This rearrangement joins TRDV2 to TRDJ3; D is perhaps TRDD3 (6 bases). Germline CDR1 and CDR2: GEAIGNYY and EKD. The CDR3 extends over 20 amino acids. The CDR3 DNA sequence: TGTGCCTGTGTCACCGTAAGTCTGGGGAGCAGCTCCTGGGACACCCGACAGATGTTTTTC. Protein sequence: CACVTVSLGSSSWDTRQMFF.

In its sample, this clone was seen many times. A far larger clone is one nucleotide away, so this likely arose from a read error. Within the sample, other DNA sequences also encode this same CDR3. The J gene is TRDJ1, the V gene TRDV2; 10 bases agree with TRDD3. The V segment lost 1 base and the J segment 2 bases; nucleotides outside the gene matches: 3. The CDR3 is 15 residues long. Germline CDR1 GEAIGNYY, CDR2 EKD. The CDR3 loop reads CACDTVLGDTDKLIF. DNA of the CDR3: TGTGCCTGTGACACTGTACTGGGGGATACCGATAAACTCATCTTT.

This clone was counted only a few times. Other DNA sequences in this sample translate to the same CDR3. V and J are TRDV2 and TRDJ1, with a weak D call TRDD2 (7 bases). The CDR3 length is 22 residues. V lost 0 bases, J lost 10 bases, and 41 bases lay in between. Germline CDR1 GEAIGNYY, CDR2 EKD. The CDR3 DNA follows: TGTGCCTGTGACACCGGAAATATTCCTACGTCTCCTGGTCTCACTACGCGCTATACACTCATCTTT. Its translation is CACDTGNIPTSPGLTTRYTLIF.

In the case of this clone: Germline and junction disagree at one end, which may indicate a read error. The rearrangement links TRDV2 to TRDJ1, with D unclear. This CDR3 region has 19 residues. Germline CDR1 GEAIGNYY, CDR2 EKD. The CDR3 sequence is CACDTVTFSSPVTTDNLIF. DNA of the CDR3: TGTGCCTGTGACACCGTCACGTTCTCGTCCCCGGTGACCACCGATAACCTCATCTTT.

Regarding this clone: Other DNA variants within this sample encode the same CDR3. V gene TRDV3 combines with J gene TRDJ1; 8 positions agree with TRDD3. The V gene's germline CDR1 is TVYSNPD and CDR2 GDNSRS (reference sequence). This CDR3 has 21 amino acids. With V trimmed by 0 bases and J by 2 bases, 26 bases remained unmatched. The CDR3 spells CAFSQLGRCWGYPLWTDKLIF. In nucleotides, the CDR3 is TGTGCCTTTAGTCAGCTGGGAAGATGTTGGGGATACCCTTTGTGGACCGATAAACTCATCTTT.